The clone carrying this T cell receptor beta chain was recorded a few times. CDR1 and CDR2 (germline): SGHRS, YFSETQ. The CDR3 has 14 residues. Trimming removed 6 bases at V and 2 bases at J, with 13 bases between. The data were taken from a study of identical twins. TCRdb reanalysed the 5' RACE reads using MiXCR and keeps one entry per CDR3 protein. The sample lists 700,000 or so distinct CDR3 sequences, 21% occurring once. Another study also made use of these data, one on T cells expressing NK-cell markers. That paper notes: Six or seven donors had dominant NKG2C+ clonotypes that comprised about 1.0-7.0% of their CD8+ T cells. Dominance of the CD3+CD56-NKG2C+ fraction by these clonotypes also held in four donors.

The chain couples TRBV5-1 to TRBJ2-3; D unclear. The sequence was collected from a woman in her late teens or twenties in good health. The specimen was PBMCs. The CDR3 DNA sequence: TGCGCCAGCATGGGGTCGGTAGACACAGATACGCAGTATTTT. As protein: CASMGSVDTDTQYF.